This T cell receptor (beta chain) was captured by sequencing in a study of T-cell reconstitution after alpha-beta-depleted transplantation in children. The germline gives CDR1 SNHLY, CDR2 FYNNEI. The CDR3 consists of 11 residues. V gave up 9 bases and J gave up 6 bases, with 11 bases separating them. Unique molecular identifiers were built into the TCRbeta library. TCRdb independently ran MiXCR on the PCR reads; one entry per CDR3 protein. This repertoire shows 500,000 to 750,000 distinct CDR3 sequences, 27% found once; its top ten account for 30% to 45%. This clonotype originated in a boy under two years old with Wiskott-Aldrich syndrome, due to receive a stem cell transplant. The material was PBMCs, obtained before TCRalphabeta/CD19-depleted stem cell transplant. This sequence joins TRBV2 and TRBJ1-2; a possible D gene is TRBD1 (6 bases). CDR3 in DNA: TGTGCCAGAACAGGGAGGGATGGCTACACCTTC. Protein sequence: CARTGRDGYTF.